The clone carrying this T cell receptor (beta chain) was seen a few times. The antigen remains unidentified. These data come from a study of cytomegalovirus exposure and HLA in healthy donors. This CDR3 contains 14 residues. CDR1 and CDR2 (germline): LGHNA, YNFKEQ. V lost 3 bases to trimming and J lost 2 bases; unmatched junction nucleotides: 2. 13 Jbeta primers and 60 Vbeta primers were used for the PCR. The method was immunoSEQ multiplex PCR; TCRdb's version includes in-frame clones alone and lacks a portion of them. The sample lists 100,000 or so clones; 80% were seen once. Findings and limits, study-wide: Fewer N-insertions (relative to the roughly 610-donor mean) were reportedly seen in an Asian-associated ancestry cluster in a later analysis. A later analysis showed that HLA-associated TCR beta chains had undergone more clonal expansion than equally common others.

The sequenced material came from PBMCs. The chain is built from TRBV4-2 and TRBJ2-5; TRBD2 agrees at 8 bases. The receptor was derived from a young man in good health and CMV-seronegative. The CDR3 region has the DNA TGTGCCAGCAGCCAGGGCGGGGGGCAAGAGACCCAGTACTTC. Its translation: CASSQGGGQETQYF.